Listed below are T cell receptor beta chains from one sample, sequenced in a study of blood T cell repertoires in COVID-19. The repertoire was sequenced with immunoSEQ multiplex PCR; TCRdb's copy has only in-frame clones and lacks some. Of about 390,000 clones detected, 87% appear once; the ten largest clones hold about 10%. Sample: PBMCs or T cells enriched from blood (not recorded which). Every receptor here comes from a woman aged 45-60 years who had recovered from COVID-19. Each CDR3 is given with its conserved first and last residue. A D gene is named only where the DNA matches it firmly. Clone size is shown for a subset of rows, as once, few, many or a class of expanded clone.

CDR3aa: CAISPGTGSNQPQHF
CDR3nt: TGTGCCATCAGCCCCGGGACAGGGAGCAATCAGCCCCAGCATTTT
len: 15
v_gene: TRBV10-3
abundance: once
j_gene: TRBJ1-5
d_gene: TRBD1

CDR3aa: CASSLETGRNQPQHF
CDR3nt: TGTGCCAGCAGCTTAGAAACAGGTCGGAATCAGCCCCAGCATTTT
len: 15
v_gene: TRBV11-2
abundance: -
j_gene: TRBJ1-5
d_gene: -

CDR3aa: CAWGLSGQKYEQYF
CDR3nt: TGTGCCTGGGGGTTATCGGGACAGAAATACGAGCAGTACTTC
len: 14
v_gene: TRBV30
abundance: -
j_gene: TRBJ2-7
d_gene: TRBD1

CDR3aa: CASSAGQGYEQYF
CDR3nt: TGTGCCAGCAGTGCTGGACAGGGCTACGAGCAGTACTTC
len: 13
v_gene: TRBV27
abundance: -
j_gene: TRBJ2-7
d_gene: TRBD1

CDR3aa: CSVAGTSGGYNEQFF
CDR3nt: TGCAGCGTCGCCGGTACTAGCGGGGGCTACAATGAGCAGTTCTTC
len: 15
v_gene: TRBV29-1
abundance: -
j_gene: TRBJ2-1
d_gene: TRBD2

CDR3aa: CASSRRGQGYEQYF
CDR3nt: TGTGCCAGCAGCCGAAGGGGGCAGGGCTACGAGCAGTACTTC
len: 14
v_gene: TRBV3-1/TRBV3-2
abundance: -
j_gene: TRBJ2-7
d_gene: TRBD1

CDR3aa: CASSGTSFRNEQFF
CDR3nt: TGTGCCAGCAGCGGGACTAGCTTCAGGAATGAGCAGTTCTTC
len: 14
v_gene: TRBV2
abundance: -
j_gene: TRBJ2-1
d_gene: TRBD2

CDR3aa: CASGLGQGIPNTEAFF
CDR3nt: TGTGCTAGTGGTTTGGGACAGGGAATACCCAACACTGAAGCTTTCTTT
len: 16
v_gene: TRBV12-5
abundance: -
j_gene: TRBJ1-1
d_gene: TRBD1

CDR3aa: CASSQDRFERTGWTFF
CDR3nt: TGCGCCAGCAGCCAAGATCGTTTCGAGCGGACAGGGTGGACTTTCTTT
len: 16
v_gene: TRBV4-3
abundance: -
j_gene: TRBJ1-1
d_gene: TRBD1

CDR3aa: CASSVPDRSSYEQYF
CDR3nt: TGCGCCAGCAGTGTCCCAGACAGGAGCTCCTACGAGCAGTACTTC
len: 15
v_gene: TRBV5-1
abundance: -
j_gene: TRBJ2-7
d_gene: -

CDR3aa: CAISPIGEEQFF
CDR3nt: TGTGCCATCAGCCCTATCGGTGAAGAGCAGTTCTTC
len: 12
v_gene: TRBV10-3
abundance: -
j_gene: TRBJ2-1
d_gene: -

CDR3aa: CASSQGISDRLANYEQYF
CDR3nt: TGTGCCAGCAGCCAAGGAATATCGGACAGGCTGGCAAACTACGAGCAGTACTTC
len: 18
v_gene: TRBV14
abundance: -
j_gene: TRBJ2-7
d_gene: TRBD1

CDR3aa: CASTMGQGDSPLHF
CDR3nt: TGTGCCAGCACCATGGGACAGGGGGATTCACCCCTCCACTTT
len: 14
v_gene: TRBV6-5
abundance: -
j_gene: TRBJ1-6
d_gene: TRBD1

CDR3aa: CASSLDPAGDQETQYF
CDR3nt: TGCGCCAGCAGCTTGGATCCAGCGGGAGACCAAGAGACCCAGTACTTC
len: 16
v_gene: TRBV5-1
abundance: -
j_gene: TRBJ2-5
d_gene: TRBD2

CDR3aa: CASRTGTSSYNEQFF
CDR3nt: TGTGCCAGCAGAACCGGGACTAGCTCCTACAATGAGCAGTTCTTC
len: 15
v_gene: TRBV5-4
abundance: -
j_gene: TRBJ2-1
d_gene: TRBD2

CDR3aa: CASSYGRSSYEQYF
CDR3nt: TGTGCCAGCAGCTACGGTAGGAGCTCCTACGAGCAGTACTTC
len: 14
v_gene: TRBV7-9
abundance: -
j_gene: TRBJ2-7
d_gene: -

CDR3aa: CASTRTGAVGYTF
CDR3nt: TGTGCCAGCACCCGGACAGGTGCTGTGGGCTACACCTTC
len: 13
v_gene: TRBV12-3/TRBV12-4
abundance: -
j_gene: TRBJ1-2
d_gene: TRBD1

CDR3aa: CASSLRQGLNTEAFF
CDR3nt: TGCGCCAGCAGCTTAAGACAGGGCTTGAACACTGAAGCTTTCTTT
len: 15
v_gene: TRBV5-1
abundance: -
j_gene: TRBJ1-1
d_gene: TRBD1

CDR3aa: CASGGYYGYTF
CDR3nt: TGTGCCAGCGGGGGCTACTATGGCTACACCTTC
len: 11
v_gene: TRBV6-5
abundance: -
j_gene: TRBJ1-2
d_gene: -

CDR3aa: CASSLGAGTFKTLHF
CDR3nt: TGTGCCAGCAGCTTAGGGGCAGGAACGTTCAAAACCCTCCACTTT
len: 15
v_gene: TRBV5-6
abundance: -
j_gene: TRBJ1-6
d_gene: -

CDR3aa: CAISDRGTSYEQYF
CDR3nt: TGTGCCATCTCAGACAGGGGAACATCCTACGAGCAGTACTTC
len: 14
v_gene: TRBV2
abundance: few
j_gene: TRBJ2-7
d_gene: TRBD1

CDR3aa: CASSPNIPGGAQETQYF
CDR3nt: TGTGCCAGCTCTCCAAACATTCCCGGTGGGGCCCAAGAGACCCAGTACTTC
len: 17
v_gene: TRBV18
abundance: -
j_gene: TRBJ2-5
d_gene: -

CDR3aa: CATQPSTNSGNTIYF
CDR3nt: TGTGCCACCCAGCCTTCGACTAACTCTGGAAACACCATATATTTT
len: 15
v_gene: TRBV18
abundance: once
j_gene: TRBJ1-3
d_gene: -

CDR3aa: CASSPDAGGLGNEQFF
CDR3nt: TGCGCCAGCAGCCCGGACGCGGGGGGGCTTGGCAATGAGCAGTTCTTC
len: 16
v_gene: TRBV5-1
abundance: -
j_gene: TRBJ2-1
d_gene: TRBD2

CDR3aa: CASSQEWLAGGRGGELFF
CDR3nt: TGCGCCAGCAGCCAAGAGTGGCTAGCGGGGGGACGAGGCGGGGAGCTGTTTTTT
len: 18
v_gene: TRBV4-3
abundance: -
j_gene: TRBJ2-2
d_gene: TRBD2

CDR3aa: CASSLTGTGSYEQYF
CDR3nt: TGTGCCAGCAGCCTGACAGGGACAGGCTCCTACGAGCAGTACTTC
len: 15
v_gene: TRBV7-8
abundance: -
j_gene: TRBJ2-7
d_gene: TRBD1

CDR3aa: CASSIDLVPSIFGYTF
CDR3nt: TGTGCCAGTAGTATAGATCTGGTCCCCTCTATCTTTGGCTACACCTTC
len: 16
v_gene: TRBV19
abundance: -
j_gene: TRBJ1-2
d_gene: -

CDR3aa: CASGPGLAGGHEQFF
CDR3nt: TGTGCCAGCGGCCCGGGACTAGCGGGGGGGCATGAGCAGTTCTTC
len: 15
v_gene: TRBV6-5
abundance: once
j_gene: TRBJ2-1
d_gene: TRBD2

CDR3aa: CAISGQPGELFF
CDR3nt: TGTGCCATCTCGGGACAGCCCGGGGAGCTGTTTTTT
len: 12
v_gene: TRBV12-3/TRBV12-4
abundance: -
j_gene: TRBJ2-2
d_gene: TRBD1

CDR3aa: CASSLVQGGEKLFF
CDR3nt: TGTGCCAGCAGCTTAGTACAGGGGGGCGAAAAACTGTTTTTT
len: 14
v_gene: TRBV11-2
abundance: -
j_gene: TRBJ1-4
d_gene: TRBD1

CDR3aa: CASSLSQGGEQYF
CDR3nt: TGTGCCAGCAGTTTATCCCAGGGAGGCGAGCAGTACTTC
len: 13
v_gene: TRBV27
abundance: -
j_gene: TRBJ2-7
d_gene: -

CDR3aa: CASSDGRYSYEQYF
CDR3nt: TGTGCCAGCAGTGACGGCAGGTATTCCTACGAGCAGTACTTC
len: 14
v_gene: TRBV2
abundance: few
j_gene: TRBJ2-7
d_gene: -

CDR3aa: CATGGLRSYEQYF
CDR3nt: TGTGCCACCGGGGGACTGAGATCCTACGAGCAGTACTTC
len: 13
v_gene: TRBV5-8
abundance: -
j_gene: TRBJ2-7
d_gene: -

CDR3aa: CASNPPGYNEQFF
CDR3nt: TGCGCCAGCAACCCCCCCGGGTACAATGAGCAGTTCTTC
len: 13
v_gene: TRBV5-1
abundance: -
j_gene: TRBJ2-1
d_gene: -

CDR3aa: CASSQLQADYGYTF
CDR3nt: TGCGCCAGCAGCCAGCTCCAGGCCGACTATGGCTACACCTTC
len: 14
v_gene: TRBV5-1
abundance: once
j_gene: TRBJ1-2
d_gene: -

CDR3aa: CASSSSYSNQPQHF
CDR3nt: TGTGCCAGCAGTTCCAGTTATAGCAATCAGCCCCAGCATTTT
len: 14
v_gene: TRBV27
abundance: -
j_gene: TRBJ1-5
d_gene: -

CDR3aa: CASSRLGGSENGYTF
CDR3nt: TGTGCCAGCAGCCGATTAGGGGGTTCCGAGAATGGCTACACCTTC
len: 15
v_gene: TRBV3-1/TRBV3-2
abundance: -
j_gene: TRBJ1-2
d_gene: -

CDR3aa: CASSPGVSGGYGYTF
CDR3nt: TGTGCCAGCTCACCCGGAGTTTCGGGAGGCTATGGCTACACCTTC
len: 15
v_gene: TRBV18
abundance: -
j_gene: TRBJ1-2
d_gene: -

CDR3aa: CASSLGTGRSYEQYF
CDR3nt: TGTGCCAGCAGCCTCGGGACAGGGCGTTCCTACGAGCAGTACTTC
len: 15
v_gene: TRBV7-2
abundance: -
j_gene: TRBJ2-7
d_gene: TRBD1

CDR3aa: CASRPTGQGPPYEQYF
CDR3nt: TGTGCCAGCAGACCTACGGGACAGGGCCCTCCCTACGAGCAGTACTTC
len: 16
v_gene: TRBV6-2/TRBV6-3
abundance: -
j_gene: TRBJ2-7
d_gene: TRBD1

CDR3aa: CASSAGGRGVGQETQYF
CDR3nt: TGTGCCAGCAGTGCCGGGGGTCGAGGGGTGGGCCAAGAGACCCAGTACTTC
len: 17
v_gene: TRBV2
abundance: -
j_gene: TRBJ2-5
d_gene: -

CDR3aa: CASSLAGAPSGNTIYF
CDR3nt: TGTGCCAGCAGTTTGGCAGGGGCCCCCTCTGGAAACACCATATATTTT
len: 16
v_gene: TRBV28
abundance: -
j_gene: TRBJ1-3
d_gene: -

CDR3aa: CAIRRTAGSEQYF
CDR3nt: TGTGCCATTCGCCGGACAGCGGGATCCGAGCAGTACTTC
len: 13
v_gene: TRBV28
abundance: -
j_gene: TRBJ2-7
d_gene: -

CDR3aa: CASSPDRMNTEAFF
CDR3nt: TGTGCCAGCTCACCGGACAGGATGAACACTGAAGCTTTCTTT
len: 14
v_gene: TRBV18
abundance: -
j_gene: TRBJ1-1
d_gene: TRBD1

CDR3aa: CAISESLSRSPLHF
CDR3nt: TGTGCCATCAGTGAGTCCCTGAGCCGTTCACCCCTCCACTTT
len: 14
v_gene: TRBV10-3
abundance: -
j_gene: TRBJ1-6
d_gene: -

CDR3aa: CASSSAGTGSIGEQFF
CDR3nt: TGTGCCAGCAGTTCTGCCGGGACAGGGTCTATTGGTGAGCAGTTCTTC
len: 16
v_gene: TRBV27
abundance: -
j_gene: TRBJ2-1
d_gene: TRBD1

CDR3aa: CASRERGGPNEQFF
CDR3nt: TGTGCCAGCAGGGAGCGGGGGGGCCCCAATGAGCAGTTCTTC
len: 14
v_gene: TRBV2
abundance: -
j_gene: TRBJ2-1
d_gene: TRBD2

CDR3aa: CASSLGAGGNEQFF
CDR3nt: TGTGCCAGCAGCTTGGGTGCGGGGGGCAATGAGCAGTTCTTC
len: 14
v_gene: TRBV5-5
abundance: once
j_gene: TRBJ2-1
d_gene: TRBD2

CDR3aa: CASSQRGNEKLFF
CDR3nt: TGCGCCAGCAGCCAACGGGGTAATGAAAAACTGTTTTTT
len: 13
v_gene: TRBV4-3
abundance: -
j_gene: TRBJ1-4
d_gene: -

CDR3aa: CASSQEWSGGSYNEQFF
CDR3nt: TGCGCCAGCAGCCAAGAATGGTCCGGGGGGTCCTACAATGAGCAGTTCTTC
len: 17
v_gene: TRBV4-3
abundance: -
j_gene: TRBJ2-1
d_gene: TRBD2

CDR3aa: CASSQDWGNYEQYF
CDR3nt: TGTGCCAGCAGCCAAGATTGGGGCAACTACGAGCAGTACTTC
len: 14
v_gene: TRBV3-1/TRBV3-2
abundance: -
j_gene: TRBJ2-7
d_gene: -

CDR3aa: CASSLSSGYTGELFF
CDR3nt: TGTGCCAGCAGCCTTAGCTCGGGTTACACCGGGGAGCTGTTTTTT
len: 15
v_gene: TRBV14
abundance: -
j_gene: TRBJ2-2
d_gene: -

CDR3aa: CASSQGRVRAVGEKLFF
CDR3nt: TGCGCCAGCAGCCAGGGGCGAGTCAGGGCCGTGGGAGAAAAACTGTTTTTT
len: 17
v_gene: TRBV5-1
abundance: -
j_gene: TRBJ1-4
d_gene: -

CDR3aa: CASSPRDIPQETQYF
CDR3nt: TGTGCCAGCTCCCCCCGGGACATTCCACAAGAGACCCAGTACTTC
len: 15
v_gene: TRBV7-9
abundance: -
j_gene: TRBJ2-5
d_gene: -